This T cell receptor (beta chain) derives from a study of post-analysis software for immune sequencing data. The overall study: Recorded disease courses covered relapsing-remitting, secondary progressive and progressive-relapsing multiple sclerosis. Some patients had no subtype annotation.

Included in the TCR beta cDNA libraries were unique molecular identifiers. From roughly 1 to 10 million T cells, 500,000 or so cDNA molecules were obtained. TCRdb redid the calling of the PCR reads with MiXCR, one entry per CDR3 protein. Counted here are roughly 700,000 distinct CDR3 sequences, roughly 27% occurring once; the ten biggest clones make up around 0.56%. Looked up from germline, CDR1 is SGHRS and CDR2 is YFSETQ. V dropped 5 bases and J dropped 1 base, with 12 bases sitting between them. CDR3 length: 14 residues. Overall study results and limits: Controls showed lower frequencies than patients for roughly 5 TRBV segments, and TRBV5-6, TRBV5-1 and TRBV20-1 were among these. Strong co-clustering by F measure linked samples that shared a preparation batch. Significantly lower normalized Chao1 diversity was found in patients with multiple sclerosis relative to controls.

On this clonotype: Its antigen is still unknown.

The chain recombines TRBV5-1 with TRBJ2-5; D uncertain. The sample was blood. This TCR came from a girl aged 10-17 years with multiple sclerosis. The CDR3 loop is CASRPARPQETQYF. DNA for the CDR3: TGCGCCAGCAGGCCCGCTAGACCCCAAGAGACCCAGTACTTC.